The 18 T cell receptor beta chains given below trace back to one sample, sequenced in a study of T cell repertoires in cytomegalovirus infection. TCRdb fed the reads into MiXCR, producing one record per CDR3 protein. The sample lists 680,000 or so distinct CDR3 sequences; under 40% were seen once. Sequenced: PBMCs. The receptors stem from a human donor in good health (CMV status not recorded). Some clones in this sample may be carry-over from other donors' samples.

This chain connects TRBV6-8 to TRBJ2-7; 9 bases align to TRBD2. The J segment lost 3 bases and the V segment lost 2 bases, leaving 8 bases of the junction unmatched. Germline CDR1 is MNHGY and CDR2 is SAAAGT. The CDR3 has 16 amino acids. CDR3 residues: CASSYGASGAHYEQYF. The CDR3 DNA sequence: TGTGCCAGCAGTTACGGGGCTAGCGGGGCCCACTACGAGCAGTACTTC.

In this sample, this clonotype turned up a few times. The chain uses TRBV20-1 and TRBJ1-2; a possible D gene is TRBD1 (5 bases). V lost 6 bases and J 2 bases, leaving 19 bases between the germline ends. Per the germline V gene, CDR1 is DFQATT and CDR2 is SNEGSKA (reference sequence). The CDR3 sequence is 15 residues long. The CDR3 is CSAPTSRASNYGYTF. The CDR3 coding sequence is TGCAGTGCCCCCACCAGCAGGGCATCCAACTATGGCTACACCTTC.

A remark on this clonotype: A read error may account for a junction end that differs from germline. V gene TRBV5-4 combines with J gene TRBJ2-7; tentatively, D is TRBD1 or TRBD2 (5 bases each). Germline-derived CDR1 and CDR2 are SGHNT and YYREEE (reference sequence). This CDR3 comprises 15 residues. The CDR3 DNA reads as TGTTCCAGCAGCTCGCCCCGGGGCCGCTCCTACGAGCAGTACTTC. As protein: CSSSSPRGRSYEQYF.

The chain employs TRBV6-4 and TRBJ1-1; 7 positions match TRBD1. With 6 bases clipped from V and 5 bases from J, the junction kept 9 bases outside the gene matches. The germline V gene encodes CDR1 MRHNA and CDR2 SNTAGT. This CDR3 region has 14 residues. The CDR3 region is CASSPRGGQTEAFF. DNA of the CDR3: TGTGCCAGCAGCCCCAGGGGGGGGCAGACTGAAGCTTTCTTT.

This clonotype turned up a few times. The gene calls are TRBV7-2 and TRBJ2-7; no firm D call. The germline V gene has CDR1 SGHTA and CDR2 FQGNSA. V was trimmed by 3 bases and J by 2 bases, leaving 8 bases between them. The CDR3 consists of 13 residues. The CDR3 sequence is CASSFGWAYEQYF. CDR3 nucleotides: TGTGCCAGCAGCTTCGGGTGGGCCTACGAGCAGTACTTC.

This clonotype was counted only a few times. This chain joins TRBV27 and TRBJ2-2; no clear D gene. Per the germline V gene, CDR1 is MNHEY and CDR2 is SMNVEV (reference sequence). Trimming removed 4 bases from V and 10 bases from J, with 10 bases in between. The CDR3 extends over 12 amino acids. The CDR3 DNA reads as TGTGCCAGCAGTTCTGGATGGTCGGAGCTGTTTTTT. Protein: CASSSGWSELFF.

This clonotype was seen a few times. J is TRBJ2-3 and V is TRBV27; TRBD2 agrees at 10 bases. CDR3 length: 19 residues. V was pared by 6 bases and J by 2 bases, with 17 bases of the junction left unmatched. From germline, CDR1 is MNHEY and CDR2 SMNVEV (reference sequence). CDR3 in amino acids: CASSPGPLVGTSVTDTQYF. The CDR3 coding sequence is TGTGCCAGCAGCCCGGGACCCCTGGTCGGGACTAGCGTCACAGATACGCAGTATTTT.

The chain joins TRBV4-1 to TRBJ2-7; weak D call: TRBD2 (5 bases). Trimming left V 1 base short and J 6 bases short, with 10 bases between. The CDR3 is made up of 13 amino acids. Germline assignment: CDR1 MGHRA and CDR2 YSYEKL. CDR3 residues: CASSQGRSGEQYF. The CDR3 nucleotides read TGCGCCAGCAGCCAAGGCCGGAGCGGCGAGCAGTACTTC.

This clonotype was observed a single time. This could be a read error, since a much larger clone is one nucleotide away. CDR3: CASSRTGGEKAEDFF. DNA for the CDR3: TGTGCCAGCAGCCGTACGGGCGGCGAAAAAGCTGAAGATTTCTTT. The V call is TRBV7-2, the J call TRBJ1-1, with no clear D. The CDR3 has 15 amino acids. Germline lookup yields CDR1 SGHTA and CDR2 FQGNSA. The full variable domain, with the rest looked up from reference TRBV7-2 and TRBJ1-1, is GAGVSQSPSNKVTEKGKDVELRCDPISGHTALYWYRQSLGQGLEFLIYFQGNSAPDKSGLPSDRFSAERTGGSVSTLTIQRTQQEDSAVYLCASSRTGGEKAEDFFGQGTRLTVV.

J is TRBJ1-2 and V is TRBV28; D is uncertain. The germline V gene has CDR1 MDHEN and CDR2 SYDVKM. The germline V and J ends were trimmed by 3 bases and 4 bases, with 6 bases remaining between them. CDR3 length: 12 amino acids. CDR3 loop: CASSFHSYGYTF. The CDR3 DNA reads TGTGCCAGCAGTTTTCACAGCTATGGCTACACCTTC.

The chain employs TRBV19 and TRBJ2-6; D perhaps matches TRBD2 (6 bases). Trimming cost V 3 bases and J 0 bases, with 18 bases left between them. Germline V gene lookup returns CDR1 LNHDA and CDR2 SQIVND (reference sequence). The CDR3 runs to 19 residues. This CDR3 is CASSIQGLHSFSGANVLTF. CDR3 nucleotides: TGTGCCAGTAGTATCCAGGGACTCCATTCCTTCTCTGGGGCCAACGTCCTGACTTTC.

This chain links TRBV7-8 with TRBJ2-7; maybe TRBD2 (6 bases). V lost 3 bases, J lost 5 bases, and 20 bases lay in between. The CDR3 spans 16 residues. Germline V gene lookup returns CDR1 SGHVS and CDR2 FQNEAQ. CDR3 nucleotide sequence: TGTGCCAGCAGCTTTTACGGGAGATTGCCCCGGGACGAGCAGTACTTC. Protein sequence: CASSFYGRLPRDEQYF.

This rearrangement joins TRBV28 to TRBJ1-4; 11 nucleotides align to TRBD1. This CDR3 comprises 23 residues. The germline V gene encodes CDR1 MDHEN and CDR2 SYDVKM. Trimming cost V 2 bases and J 7 bases; bases outside gene matches: 27. CDR3 coding DNA: TGTGCCAGCAGTTTAAGTTCTAGTGCGTGGGGACAGGGGGTGCCGGGTGGCTTTGAAAAACTGTTTTTT. Its protein is CASSLSSSAWGQGVPGGFEKLFF.

This chain links TRBV2 with TRBJ1-1, with 7 bases identical to TRBD1. The CDR3 length is 15 residues. The V gene end was trimmed by 3 bases and the J gene end by 3 bases; junction bases not matched to a gene: 7. Germline values: CDR1 SNHLY, CDR2 FYNNEI. In nucleotides, the CDR3 is TGTGCCAGCAGTGAGGGGGACAGCCCGTACACTGAAGCTTTCTTT. Amino acid sequence: CASSEGDSPYTEAFF.

This chain links TRBV7-9 with TRBJ1-3, with TRBD1 matching over 7 bases. After removal of 5 bases from V and 2 bases from J, the junction contained 9 bases not matched to a gene. Germline CDR1 is SEHNR and CDR2 is FQNEAQ (reference sequence). The CDR3 consists of 16 residues. The CDR3 coding sequence is TGTGCCAGCAGCGCTCAGGGGGTAGTAGCTGGAAACACCATATATTTT. As protein: CASSAQGVVAGNTIYF.

The CDR3: CASSWSTGEDTQYF. The CDR3 coding sequence is TGCGCCAGCAGCTGGTCAACAGGGGAGGATACGCAGTATTTT. The rearrangement uses TRBV5-1 and TRBJ2-3; 7 bases map to TRBD1. The ends lost 3 bases at V and 6 bases at J; junction bases unmatched: 7. The V gene's germline CDR1 is SGHRS and CDR2 YFSETQ. CDR3 length equals 14 residues.

This clonotype came up a few times. V usage is TRBV7-3 and J usage is TRBJ2-2, with D maybe TRBD2 (5 bases). The germline V gene has CDR1 SGHTA and CDR2 FQGTGA. This CDR3 comprises 13 residues. With 6 bases removed from V and 3 bases from J, the gap between germline ends came to 8 bases. The CDR3 DNA reads TGTGCCAGCAGTAAGGGAGACACCGGGGAGCTGTTTTTT. It yields the protein CASSKGDTGELFF.

Points on this clonotype: The CDR3 end shows no conserved phenylalanine or tryptophan, and so a read error is likely. CDR3: CASSLSGGRNEQFL. The DNA for the CDR3 is TGTGCCAGCAGTTTATCCGGGGGGCGGAATGAGCAGTTCTTA. This sequence joins TRBV28 and TRBJ2-1; possibly TRBD2 for D (7 bases). The CDR3 spans 14 residues. V lost 1 base to trimming and J lost 7 bases, with 11 bases between them. CDR1 MDHEN and CDR2 SYDVKM come from the germline V gene.